This record concerns one TCR beta chain sequence. Antigen unknown. The data derive from a study of shared clonotypes between healthy human individuals. In the naive CD8 group, cells lacked CD45RO and were positively selected for CCR7, so terminally differentiated effector memory CD45RA+ cells were left out. The CDR3 consists of 16 residues. The V segment lost 3 bases and the J segment 1 base; nucleotides outside the gene matches: 5. Germline values: CDR1 MNHEY, CDR2 SMNVEV (reference sequence). Per the authors' pipeline: Filtering differed since immunoSEQ provided only junctions, with no quality scores. Clones were read by immunoSEQ multiplex PCR, and TCRdb kept only the in-frame ones, dropping some. The V and J calls and the clone size are those of that table, but D and trimming were determined from the DNA. The sample carries millions of clones, more than 85% recorded once. Study findings and constraints: In a few donors, about 5% of naive CD4 clonotypes appeared in common. Researchers found naive subsets generally carried larger estimated richness than memory subsets.

The receptor was derived from a man between 18 and 29 years old in good health. Some clones in this sample may be carry-over from other donors' samples. The J gene is TRBJ1-1, the V gene TRBV27; 10 bases fit TRBD1. The sequencing sample was made of naive CD8+ T cells from PBMCs. Here the CDR3 reads CASSFRDRGPNTEAFF. Written as DNA, the CDR3 is TGTGCCAGCAGTTTTAGGGACAGGGGACCGAACACTGAAGCTTTCTTT.